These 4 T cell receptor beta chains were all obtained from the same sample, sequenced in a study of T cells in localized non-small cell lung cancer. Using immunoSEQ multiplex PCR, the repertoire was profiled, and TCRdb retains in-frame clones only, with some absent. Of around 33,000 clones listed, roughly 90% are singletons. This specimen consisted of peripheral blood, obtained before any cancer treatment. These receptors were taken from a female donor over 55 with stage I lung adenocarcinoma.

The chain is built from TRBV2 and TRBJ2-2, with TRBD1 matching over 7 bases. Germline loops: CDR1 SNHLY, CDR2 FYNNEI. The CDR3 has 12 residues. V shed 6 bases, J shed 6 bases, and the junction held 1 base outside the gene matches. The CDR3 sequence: CASRQGAGELFF. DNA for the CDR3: TGTGCCAGCAGGCAGGGGGCCGGGGAGCTGTTTTTT.

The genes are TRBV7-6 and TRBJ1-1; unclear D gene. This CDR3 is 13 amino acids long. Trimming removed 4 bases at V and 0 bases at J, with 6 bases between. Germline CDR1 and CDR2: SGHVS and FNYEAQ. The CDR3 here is CASSSFMNTEAFF. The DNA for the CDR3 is TGTGCCAGCAGCTCCTTTATGAACACTGAAGCTTTCTTT.

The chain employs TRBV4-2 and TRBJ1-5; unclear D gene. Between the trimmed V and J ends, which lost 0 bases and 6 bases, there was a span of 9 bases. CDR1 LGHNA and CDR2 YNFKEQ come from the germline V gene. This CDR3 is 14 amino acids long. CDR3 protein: CASSQDWGAQPQHF. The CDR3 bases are TGTGCCAGCAGCCAAGATTGGGGAGCTCAGCCCCAGCATTTT.

CDR3 loop: CASSPRSYGYTF. The CDR3 nucleotides are TGTGCCAGCAGTCCACGGAGTTATGGCTACACCTTC. The chain couples TRBV28 to TRBJ1-2; D remains ambiguous. The V end was cut by 5 bases, the J end by 5 bases, with 9 bases between. The CDR3 is 12 residues long. Germline assignment: CDR1 MDHEN and CDR2 SYDVKM.